This TCR beta chain derives from a study of neurological immune-mediated disorders. This clonotype came up many times. cDNA synthesis was performed by 5'RACE with 10-nucleotide random UMIs. TCRdb reprocessed the 5' RACE reads via MiXCR and lists one record per CDR3 protein. The profile shows around 14,000 distinct CDR3 sequences, approximately 7.7% of them singletons. The CDR3 totals 14 residues. Trimming removed 5 bases at V and 1 base at J, with 9 bases between. Germline values: CDR1 SGDLS, CDR2 YYNGEE. The TCR originated in a woman aged 40 to 49 in good health. Specimen: CD8+ T cells from blood. This chain connects TRBV9 to TRBJ2-2; D not resolved. This CDR3 reads CASRVDENTGELFF. The CDR3 nucleotides are TGTGCCAGCAGGGTGGACGAGAACACCGGGGAGCTGTTTTTT. Drawing the rest from reference TRBV9 and TRBJ2-2, the complete variable domain is DSGVTQTPKHLITATGQRVTLRCSPRSGDLSVYWYQQSLDQGLQFLIQYYNGEERAKGNILERFSAQQFPDLHSELNLSSLELGDSALYFCASRVDENTGELFFGEGSRLTVL.